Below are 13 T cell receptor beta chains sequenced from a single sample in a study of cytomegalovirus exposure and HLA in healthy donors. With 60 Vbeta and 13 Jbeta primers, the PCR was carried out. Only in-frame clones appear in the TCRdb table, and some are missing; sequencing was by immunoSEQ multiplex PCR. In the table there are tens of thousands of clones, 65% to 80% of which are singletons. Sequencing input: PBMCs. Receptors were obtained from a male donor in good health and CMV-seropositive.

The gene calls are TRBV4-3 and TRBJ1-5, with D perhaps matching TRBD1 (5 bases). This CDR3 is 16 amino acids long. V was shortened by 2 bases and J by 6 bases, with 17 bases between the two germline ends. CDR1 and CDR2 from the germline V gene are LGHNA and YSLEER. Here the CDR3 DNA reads TGCGCCAGCAGCCAAACCAGGGTCTATAGTGGTCAGCCCCAGCATTTT. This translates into CASSQTRVYSGQPQHF.

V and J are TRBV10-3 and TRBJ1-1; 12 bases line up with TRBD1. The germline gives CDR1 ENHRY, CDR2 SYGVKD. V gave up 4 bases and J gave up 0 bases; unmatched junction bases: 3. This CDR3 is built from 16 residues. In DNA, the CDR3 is TGTGCCATCAGTGTAGGGACAGGGGGCCTGAACACTGAAGCTTTCTTT. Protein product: CAISVGTGGLNTEAFF.

The CDR3 coding sequence is TGTGCCAGCAGTTACGGGAGGTCCTATAATTCACCCCTCCACTTT. Its translation is CASSYGRSYNSPLHF. V gene TRBV6-5 combines with J gene TRBJ1-6, with no clear D. CDR3 length equals 15 residues. CDR1 is MNHEY, CDR2 SVGAGI, per germline. V was clipped by 2 bases and J by 1 base, with 6 bases between them.

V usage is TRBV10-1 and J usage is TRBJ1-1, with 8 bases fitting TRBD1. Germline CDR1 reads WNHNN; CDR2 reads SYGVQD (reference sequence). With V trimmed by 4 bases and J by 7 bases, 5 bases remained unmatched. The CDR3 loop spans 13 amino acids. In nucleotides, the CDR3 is TGCGCCAGCAGTGTTGGACAGGGCCTTGAAGCTTTCTTT. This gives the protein CASSVGQGLEAFF.

CDR3 protein: CASSFTGIGGYTF. The CDR3 coding sequence is TGTGCCAGCAGCTTCACAGGGATCGGTGGCTACACCTTC. The chain employs TRBV7-9 and TRBJ1-2; tentatively, D is TRBD1 (6 bases). The germline CDR1 and CDR2 sequences are SEHNR and FQNEAQ (reference sequence). The CDR3 has 13 amino acids. Trimming shortened V by 3 bases and J by 7 bases, and 12 bases separated the two germline ends.

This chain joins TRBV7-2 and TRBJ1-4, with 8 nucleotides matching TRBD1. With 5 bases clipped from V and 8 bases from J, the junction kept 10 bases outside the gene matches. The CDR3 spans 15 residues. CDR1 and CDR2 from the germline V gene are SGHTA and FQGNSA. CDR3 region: CASSLRQGLTEKLFF. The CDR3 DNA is TGTGCCAGCAGCCTCAGACAGGGGTTAACGGAAAAACTGTTTTTT.

The CDR3 DNA reads as TGTGCCAGCAGCCAAGATAGGACAGGGGAAAATCAGCCCCAGCATTTT. It specifies CASSQDRTGENQPQHF. The V call is TRBV4-2, the J call TRBJ1-5, with 9 bases identical to TRBD1. CDR3 length: 16 residues. J gave up 4 bases and V 0 bases, and 4 bases lay outside the gene matches. Germline V gives CDR1 LGHNA, CDR2 YNFKEQ.

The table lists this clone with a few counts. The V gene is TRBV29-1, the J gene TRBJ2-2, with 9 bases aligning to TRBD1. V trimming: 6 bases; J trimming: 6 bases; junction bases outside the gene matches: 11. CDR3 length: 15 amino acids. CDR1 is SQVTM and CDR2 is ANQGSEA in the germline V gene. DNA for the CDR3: TGCAGCGTCAAAGAGCCGGGACAGGGCTCCGGGGAGCTGTTTTTT. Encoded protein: CSVKEPGQGSGELFF.

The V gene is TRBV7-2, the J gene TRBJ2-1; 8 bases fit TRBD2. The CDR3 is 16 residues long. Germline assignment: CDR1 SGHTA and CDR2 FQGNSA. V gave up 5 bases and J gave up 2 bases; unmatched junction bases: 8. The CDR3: CASSRGGRGAYNEQFF. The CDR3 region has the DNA TGTGCCAGCAGCCGCGGGGGGCGGGGGGCCTACAATGAGCAGTTCTTC.

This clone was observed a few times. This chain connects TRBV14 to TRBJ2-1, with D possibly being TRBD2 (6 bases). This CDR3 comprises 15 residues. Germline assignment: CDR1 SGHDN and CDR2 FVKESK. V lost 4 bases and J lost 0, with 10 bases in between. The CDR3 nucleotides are TGTGCCAGCAGCCCCCGGGACTCCTCCTACAATGAGCAGTTCTTC. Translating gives CASSPRDSSYNEQFF.

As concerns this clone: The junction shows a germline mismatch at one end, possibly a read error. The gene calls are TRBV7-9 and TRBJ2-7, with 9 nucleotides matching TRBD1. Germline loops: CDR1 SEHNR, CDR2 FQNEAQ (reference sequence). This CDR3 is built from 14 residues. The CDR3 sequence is CSSSPGTGNGEQYF. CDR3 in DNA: TGTTCCAGCAGCCCCGGGACAGGGAACGGCGAGCAGTACTTC.

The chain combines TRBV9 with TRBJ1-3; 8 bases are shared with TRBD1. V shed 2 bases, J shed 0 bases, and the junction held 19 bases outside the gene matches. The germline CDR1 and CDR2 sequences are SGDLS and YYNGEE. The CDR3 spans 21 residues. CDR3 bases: TGTGCCAGCAGCGTCCGTAGGGCAATGGGACAGGAAACAAGCTCTGGAAACACCATATATTTT. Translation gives CASSVRRAMGQETSSGNTIYF.

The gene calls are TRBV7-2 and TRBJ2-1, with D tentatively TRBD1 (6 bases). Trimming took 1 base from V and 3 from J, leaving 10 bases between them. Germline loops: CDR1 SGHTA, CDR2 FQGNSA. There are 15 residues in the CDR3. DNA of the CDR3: TGTGCCAGCAGCTTAGTTAACAGGGTCTACAATGAGCAGTTCTTC. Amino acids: CASSLVNRVYNEQFF. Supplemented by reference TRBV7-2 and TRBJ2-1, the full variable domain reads GAGVSQSPSNKVTEKGKDVELRCDPISGHTALYWYRQSLGQGLEFLIYFQGNSAPDKSGLPSDRFSAERTGGSVSTLTIQRTQQEDSAVYLCASSLVNRVYNEQFFGPGTRLTVL.